This T cell receptor beta chain was identified during a study of blood T cell repertoires in COVID-19 (dated by TCRdb to 2019 to 2021). For context, the study as a whole: Samples covering the acute and convalescent phases of COVID-19 were provided by collaborators in the United States, Italy and Spain. The prospective study material was composed of cDNA or gDNA derived from T cells, B-cell-depleted T cells, or PBMCs. The samples were drawn from the first 160 participants of the ongoing ImmuneRACE study and from 1,200 or so subjects provided by 6 global collaborators. The sample metadata nearly always contained a de-identified subject ID, COVID-19 status, age in years and sex. Where HLA class I and class II types were available, the types were taken from metadata supplied by the sample provider, not from assay-based typing. The repertoires were made available in a free public database intended to serve as a resource for research on the immune response to SARS-CoV-2. The dataset comprised deeply sampled blood TCRbeta repertoires from subjects exposed to, actively infected with, or recovered from COVID-19. Results and caveats for the whole study, not just this receptor: The quantity of clinical and demographic metadata differed by source and by participant and was supplied without curation.

This clone has a handful of counts. There is no known antigen for this receptor. Base-call qualities are not available, and no considerably larger clone is one nucleotide away. TCRbeta CDR3 regions were amplified from genomic DNA using the immunoSEQ Assay, a bias-controlled multiplex PCR. The paper's processing steps were these. Within the assay, amplification of reference gene primers was used to estimate how many nucleated cells each sample contained. To quantify the absolute abundance of each unique TCRbeta CDR3 rearrangement, sequence reads were collapsed and filtered. For each sample, productive Simpson clonality was calculated as the square root of Simpson's diversity index over productive rearrangements. The table comes from immuneACCESS by way of TCRdb, which keeps in-frame sequences with V and J called. Part of the clones is missing from these tables; in studies checked, under half for an unresolved V gene and the rest for unknown reasons. From that table come the V and J calls and clone size; the DNA was used to work out D and trimming. The sample includes roughly 59,000 clones, with 60% to 80% observed a single time. The ten largest clones capture 10% to 15% of the sample.

The CDR3 goes from the cysteine to the phenylalanine over 19 residues. Only CDR3 DNA remains: 57 bases, in frame from the first base. Per the germline V gene, LGHNT is the CDR1 and FRNRAP is the CDR2. V is cut by 5 bases and J by 0 bases, and the space between the germline ends is 23 bases. The collaborating institutions used their own protocols to collect whole blood in K2EDTA tubes. For TCRbeta analysis, collaborators shipped samples in one of three forms: frozen whole blood, isolated PBMCs, or DNA extracted from either of those sample types. The source is a man older than 75 with acute or convalescent COVID-19. The sequence joins TRBV12-5 to TRBJ2-1, and possibly TRBD2, on 5 matching bases. Sequenced sample: peripheral blood. The CDR3 reads CASGRETGIAVSSYNEQFF. The nucleotide sequence is given as TGTGCTAGTGGTCGTGAAACCGGGATCGCGGTGAGCTCCTACAATGAGCAGTTCTTC.